This T cell receptor (beta chain) was sequenced in a study of T cell responses to AZD1222 COVID-19 vaccine. By share, this clone ranks as medium-sized. Profiled with immunoSEQ multiplex PCR; TCRdb holds only in-frame clones, not every one. This sample has roughly 120,000 clones, with 88% found just once. The V end was cut by 4 bases, the J end by 3 bases, with 19 bases between. This CDR3 comprises 16 residues. Germline V lookup: CDR1 MDHEN, CDR2 SYDVKM. The source of this sequence is an adult in good health. The J gene is TRBJ2-7, the V gene TRBV28, with D perhaps TRBD1 (6 bases). The source was peripheral blood, collected on day 0 of MenACWY control vaccination. CDR3 bases: TGTGCCAGCAGTTATCCTCTACGACAGGTCCGCTACGAGCAGTACTTC. Its translation is CASSYPLRQVRYEQYF.